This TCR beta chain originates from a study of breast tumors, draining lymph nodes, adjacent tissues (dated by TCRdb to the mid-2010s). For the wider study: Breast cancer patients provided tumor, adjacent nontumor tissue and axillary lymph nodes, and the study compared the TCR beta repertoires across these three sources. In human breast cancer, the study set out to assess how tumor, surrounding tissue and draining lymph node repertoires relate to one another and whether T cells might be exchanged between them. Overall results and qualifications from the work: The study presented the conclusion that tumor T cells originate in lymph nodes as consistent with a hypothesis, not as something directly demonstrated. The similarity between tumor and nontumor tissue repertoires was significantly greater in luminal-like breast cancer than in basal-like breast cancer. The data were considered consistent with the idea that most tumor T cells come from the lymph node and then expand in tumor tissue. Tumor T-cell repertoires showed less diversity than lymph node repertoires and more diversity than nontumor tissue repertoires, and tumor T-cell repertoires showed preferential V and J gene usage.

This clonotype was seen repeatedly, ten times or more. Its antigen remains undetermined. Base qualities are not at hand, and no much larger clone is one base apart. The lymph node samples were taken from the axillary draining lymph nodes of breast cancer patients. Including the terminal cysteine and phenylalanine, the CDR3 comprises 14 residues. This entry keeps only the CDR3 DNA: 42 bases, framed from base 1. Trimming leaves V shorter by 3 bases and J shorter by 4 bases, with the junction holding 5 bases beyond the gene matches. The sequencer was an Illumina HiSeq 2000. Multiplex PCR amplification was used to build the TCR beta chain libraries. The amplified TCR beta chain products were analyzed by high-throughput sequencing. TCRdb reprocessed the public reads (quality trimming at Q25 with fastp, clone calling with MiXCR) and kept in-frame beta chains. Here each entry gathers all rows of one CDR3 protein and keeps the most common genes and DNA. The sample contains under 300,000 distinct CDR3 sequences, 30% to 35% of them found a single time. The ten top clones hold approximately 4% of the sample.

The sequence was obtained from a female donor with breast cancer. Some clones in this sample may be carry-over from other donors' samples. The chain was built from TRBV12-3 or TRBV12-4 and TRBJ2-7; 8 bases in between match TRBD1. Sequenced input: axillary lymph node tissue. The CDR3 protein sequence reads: CASSFAGGRYEQYF. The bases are TGTGCCAGCAGTTTTGCAGGGGGCAGGTACGAGCAGTACTTC.